This T cell receptor beta chain came from a study of chemoradiotherapy in HPV16-positive cancers. The CDR3 covers 16 residues. Germline-derived CDR1 and CDR2 are SGHTA and FQGNSA. Trimming took 5 bases from V and 4 from J, leaving 18 bases between them. Over chemoradiotherapy, repertoires were sampled more than once. Method: immunoSEQ multiplex PCR; TCRdb's copy keeps in-frame clones and lacks some. The sample consists of 7,500 to 8,000 clones, around 82% of them appearing once. The chain uses TRBV7-2 and TRBJ2-1; D possibly corresponds to TRBD1 (6 bases). The sample here was taken from a patient who underwent chemoradiotherapy. The clonotype originates from a human donor with HPV-associated anogenital cancer. CDR3 residues: CASSSRDNRLYNEQFF. CDR3 DNA: TGTGCCAGCAGCAGCCGGGACAACCGTTTATACAATGAGCAGTTCTTC.